These 29 T cell receptor beta chains share one sample of origin, sequenced in a study of blood T cell repertoires in COVID-19. The data were produced by immunoSEQ multiplex PCR, yet TCRdb's version contains in-frame clones alone and is incomplete. The table shows 120,000 or so clones, with about nine tenths occurring only once. The specimen sequenced was peripheral blood. These receptors were obtained from a middle-aged man with acute or convalescent COVID-19.

This chain uses TRBV5-4 with TRBJ2-3; D uncertain. CDR1 is SGHNT, CDR2 YYREEE, per germline (reference sequence). The V gene lost 0 bases and the J gene lost 4 bases, with 6 bases spanning the gap. There are 13 residues in the CDR3. CDR3 in amino acids: CASSLAGPDTQYF. The CDR3 coding sequence is TGTGCCAGCAGCTTGGCTGGCCCAGATACGCAGTATTTT.

The chain combines TRBV6-1 with TRBJ1-1; possibly TRBD1 for D (6 bases). The germline V gene encodes CDR1 MNHNS and CDR2 SASEGT. The CDR3 is 13 residues long. V was cut by 2 bases and J by 10 bases, with 14 bases left in between. CDR3 bases: TGTGCCAGCAGTGAACCTAACAGGGTAGGAGCTTTCTTT. Amino acids: CASSEPNRVGAFF.

The chain joins TRBV19 to TRBJ2-7, with 9 bases fitting TRBD2. With 4 bases clipped from V and 5 bases from J, the junction kept 12 bases outside the gene matches. This CDR3 has 16 amino acids. The germline V gene has CDR1 LNHDA and CDR2 SQIVND (reference sequence). Here the CDR3 DNA reads TGTGCCAGTAGTACCGGGACTAGCAGGTGGTCGGACGAGCAGTACTTC. It is translated as CASSTGTSRWSDEQYF.

V usage is TRBV9 and J usage is TRBJ2-1, with 9 bases identical to TRBD2. The CDR3 consists of 16 residues. J gave up 0 bases and V 2 bases, and 3 bases lay outside the gene matches. The germline V gene has CDR1 SGDLS and CDR2 YYNGEE. CDR3 nucleotides: TGTGCCAGCAGCGTGGGACTAGCCCACTCCTACAATGAGCAGTTCTTC. Protein product: CASSVGLAHSYNEQFF.

V usage is TRBV27 and J usage is TRBJ2-7; D is unclear. V lost 0 bases and J 1 base, leaving 7 bases between the germline ends. CDR1 and CDR2 from the germline V gene are MNHEY and SMNVEV (reference sequence). The CDR3 spans 14 residues. CDR3 region: CASSLSQTSYEQYF. The CDR3 bases are TGTGCCAGCAGTTTATCCCAAACATCCTACGAGCAGTACTTC.

This clone has only one observation. The CDR3 loop is CAISEGVGGSTGELFF. In DNA, the CDR3 is TGTGCCATCAGTGAAGGTGTAGGAGGAAGCACCGGGGAGCTGTTTTTT. V is TRBV10-3 and J is TRBJ2-2; D possibly corresponds to TRBD2 (5 bases). There are 16 residues in the CDR3. Germline lookup yields CDR1 ENHRY and CDR2 SYGVKD. With 3 bases removed from V and 4 bases from J, the gap between germline ends came to 15 bases.

The genes are TRBV7-9 and TRBJ1-2; D is perhaps TRBD1 (6 bases). V was trimmed by 3 bases and J by 8 bases, leaving 22 bases between them. The CDR3 extends over 16 amino acids. CDR1 and CDR2 (germline): SEHNR, FQNEAQ (reference sequence). This CDR3 reads CASSFISGELSRGYTF. In DNA form, the CDR3 reads TGTGCCAGCAGCTTTATATCAGGGGAATTAAGTCGAGGCTACACCTTC.

V and J are TRBV19 and TRBJ1-1; tentatively, D is TRBD1 (6 bases). Trimming stripped 7 bases from V and 1 base from J, with 16 bases between. Germline lookup yields CDR1 LNHDA and CDR2 SQIVND (reference sequence). This CDR3 is 15 amino acids long. Here the CDR3 reads CASISRQGQNTEAFF. The DNA for the CDR3 is TGTGCCAGTATAAGTAGGCAGGGGCAGAACACTGAAGCTTTCTTT.

The V gene is TRBV6-2 or TRBV6-3, the J gene TRBJ1-2; 12 bases fit TRBD1. The junction had 11 bases not matched to a gene; V was cut back by 6 bases and J by 6 bases. Germline V gene sequence: CDR1 MNHEY, CDR2 SVGEGT. There are 16 residues in the CDR3. The chain's CDR3 is CASSPRPGQGADGYTF. The CDR3 nucleotides are TGTGCCAGCAGCCCACGGCCGGGACAGGGGGCGGATGGCTACACCTTC.

V gene TRBV6-5 combines with J gene TRBJ1-5; D is unresolved. Germline CDR1 and CDR2: MNHEY and SVGAGI. The V end lost 7 bases, the J end lost 7 bases, and 14 bases lay between the germline ends. The CDR3 sequence is 13 residues long. The CDR3 loop is CASTETREQPQHF. The CDR3 nucleotides read TGTGCCAGCACCGAAACGAGGGAGCAGCCCCAGCATTTT.

The V gene is TRBV6-5, the J gene TRBJ1-3; D not certain. Germline CDR1 and CDR2: MNHEY and SVGAGI. Trimming stripped 4 bases from V and 0 bases from J, with 10 bases between. The CDR3 consists of 15 residues. CDR3 in amino acids: CASSSLAHSGNTIYF. DNA of the CDR3: TGTGCCAGCAGTTCGCTGGCTCACTCTGGAAACACCATATATTTT.

This CDR3 reads CATSDGQTNYGYTF. The CDR3 coding sequence is TGTGCCACCAGTGATGGGCAGACTAACTATGGCTACACCTTC. The chain carries TRBV24-1 and TRBJ1-2; D ambiguous. CDR1 is KGHDR and CDR2 is SFDVKD in the germline V gene. CDR3 length equals 14 residues. V lost 3 bases and J lost 0, with 7 bases in between.

The CDR3 loop reads CASSPSEETQYF. The DNA of the CDR3 is TGTGCCAGCTCACCATCGGAAGAGACCCAGTACTTC. The gene calls are TRBV18 and TRBJ2-5; no firm D call. This CDR3 has 12 amino acids. V was pared by 2 bases and J by 3 bases, with 4 bases between. Per germline, CDR1 KGHSH and CDR2 LQKENI.

V and J are TRBV2 and TRBJ2-3, with 7 bases that match TRBD1. Germline CDR1 SNHLY, CDR2 FYNNEI. This CDR3 is 15 amino acids long. V lost 6 bases, J lost 3 bases, and 9 bases stayed unmatched. The CDR3 reads CASSLTGVDTDTQYF. CDR3 nucleotides: TGTGCCAGCAGCTTAACAGGGGTAGATACAGATACGCAGTATTTT.

V gene TRBV6-5 combines with J gene TRBJ2-3, with D possibly being TRBD1 (6 bases). Trimming left V 7 bases short and J 1 base short, with 12 bases between. The CDR3 runs 14 residues. Germline V gene lookup returns CDR1 MNHEY and CDR2 SVGAGI. In nucleotides, the CDR3 is TGTGCCAGCAACCCGACAGGAGGCACAGATACGCAGTATTTT. Amino acid sequence: CASNPTGGTDTQYF.

The chain couples TRBV6-2 or TRBV6-3 to TRBJ1-2; D unresolved. The CDR3 length is 12 residues. Germline CDR1 is MNHEY and CDR2 is SVGEGT. V lost 9 bases to trimming and J lost 1 base, with 9 bases between them. The chain's CDR3 is CASSVNNYGYTF. The DNA for the CDR3 is TGTGCCAGTAGCGTAAATAACTATGGCTACACCTTC.

This clone is a singleton in its sample. The chain carries TRBV13 and TRBJ1-3; D is possibly TRBD1 (5 bases). The V gene's germline CDR1 is PRHDT and CDR2 FYEKMQ (reference sequence). The CDR3 covers 13 residues. With 0 bases removed from V and 6 bases from J, the gap between germline ends came to 6 bases. The CDR3 DNA reads TGTGCCAGCAGCTTAGGCAGGGAAAACACCATATATTTT. This sequence encodes CASSLGRENTIYF.

V gene TRBV30 combines with J gene TRBJ2-2; D perhaps matches TRBD2 (6 bases). Trimming cost V 0 bases and J 3 bases, with 14 bases left between them. Germline CDR1 and CDR2: GTSNPN and SVGIG (reference sequence). CDR3 length equals 16 residues. The CDR3 DNA follows: TGTGCCTGGAGTGTACGGGGGAGAGAGTACACCGGGGAGCTGTTTTTT. Protein product: CAWSVRGREYTGELFF.

The genes are TRBV7-8 and TRBJ2-7, with 11 bases identical to TRBD2. The V gene end was trimmed by 4 bases and the J gene end by 5 bases; junction bases not matched to a gene: 7. The CDR3 has 15 amino acids. CDR1 and CDR2 (germline): SGHVS, FQNEAQ. DNA for the CDR3: TGTGCCAGCAGCTCAGGGACTAGCGGTCTTAACGAGCAGTACTTC. It yields the protein CASSSGTSGLNEQYF.

The rearrangement joins TRBV9 to TRBJ1-1; tentative D call: TRBD1 (5 bases). The CDR3 is 15 amino acids. V lost 2 bases to trimming and J lost 1 base, with 12 bases between them. The germline V gene encodes CDR1 SGDLS and CDR2 YYNGEE. The CDR3 loop is CASSVSWTQNTEAFF. For the CDR3, the DNA is TGTGCCAGCAGCGTTAGCTGGACACAGAACACTGAAGCTTTCTTT.

The V call is TRBV18, the J call TRBJ1-2, with D maybe TRBD1 (6 bases). Germline loops: CDR1 KGHSH, CDR2 LQKENI. This CDR3 contains 15 residues. Trimming stripped 3 bases from V and 7 bases from J, with 18 bases between. The chain's CDR3 is CASSPRQEGLSGYTF. CDR3 DNA sequence: TGTGCCAGCTCACCCAGACAGGAAGGCCTAAGTGGCTACACCTTC.

The V call is TRBV9, the J call TRBJ2-7; maybe TRBD2 (6 bases). This CDR3 is 15 amino acids long. V lost 1 base to trimming and J lost 2 bases, with 13 bases between them. Germline CDR1 is SGDLS and CDR2 is YYNGEE. Written as DNA, the CDR3 is TGTGCCAGCAGCGTAAAGGCTAGCGAGACCTACGAGCAGTACTTC. Its protein is CASSVKASETYEQYF.

The chain is built from TRBV30 and TRBJ2-1, with 10 bases that match TRBD2. The V gene end was trimmed by 1 base and the J gene end by 9 bases; junction bases not matched to a gene: 12. Germline V CDR1 and CDR2: GTSNPN, SVGIG (reference sequence). The CDR3 consists of 16 residues. The CDR3 loop reads CAWSDLAGAVTGEQFF. For the CDR3, the DNA is TGTGCCTGGAGTGATCTAGCGGGAGCTGTTACGGGTGAGCAGTTCTTC.

The chain links TRBV30 to TRBJ1-1; no reliable D call. The CDR3 length is 13 residues. Trimming pared 5 bases from V and 1 base from J, leaving 11 bases between. The V gene's germline CDR1 is GTSNPN and CDR2 SVGIG (reference sequence). The CDR3 loop is CAWGLSGNTEAFF. In DNA form, the CDR3 reads TGTGCCTGGGGGTTGTCAGGGAACACTGAAGCTTTCTTT.

This chain joins TRBV6-1 and TRBJ1-2; D is possibly TRBD1 (5 bases). V lost 3 bases and J 1 base, leaving 12 bases between the germline ends. Per germline, CDR1 MNHNS and CDR2 SASEGT. The CDR3 has 15 amino acids. The CDR3 coding sequence is TGTGCCAGCAGTGACCCAAAGGGGTATAACTATGGCTACACCTTC. Translated, it gives CASSDPKGYNYGYTF.

Only a few counts were recorded for this clone. The rearrangement links TRBV6-5 to TRBJ1-5; unclear D gene. V lost 6 bases, J lost 4 bases, and 13 bases lay in between. This CDR3 comprises 14 residues. Germline assignment: CDR1 MNHEY and CDR2 SVGAGI. CDR3 sequence: CASSRGISNQPQHF. CDR3 in DNA: TGTGCCAGCAGCAGAGGGATCTCGAATCAGCCCCAGCATTTT.

V and J are TRBV27 and TRBJ1-1, with 9 bases that match TRBD1. This CDR3 region has 14 residues. Germline-derived CDR1 and CDR2 are MNHEY and SMNVEV (reference sequence). The V segment lost 5 bases and the J segment 6 bases; nucleotides outside the gene matches: 7. The CDR3 spells CASSLGQGFPEAFF. The CDR3 DNA reads TGTGCCAGCAGTCTGGGACAGGGTTTCCCTGAAGCTTTCTTT.

The chain employs TRBV11-2 and TRBJ1-3; 7 bases are a match to TRBD1. In germline, CDR1 is SGHAT, CDR2 FQNNGV. The CDR3 loop spans 15 amino acids. V shed 7 bases and J 2 bases; nucleotides not matched to a gene: 8. DNA for the CDR3: TGTGCCAGCACCTTCAGGGGGGTAACTGGAAACACCATATATTTT. It specifies CASTFRGVTGNTIYF.

This clone is a singleton in its sample. The chain combines TRBV2 with TRBJ1-2; 7 bases are shared with TRBD1. The CDR3 length is 16 residues. CDR1 and CDR2 from the germline V gene are SNHLY and FYNNEI. V lost 7 bases and J lost 3; bases outside the gene matches: 14. CDR3 sequence (DNA): TGTGCCAGCAACCTCGACAGGGCGAGTTACTACTATGGCTACACCTTC. It is translated as CASNLDRASYYYGYTF.